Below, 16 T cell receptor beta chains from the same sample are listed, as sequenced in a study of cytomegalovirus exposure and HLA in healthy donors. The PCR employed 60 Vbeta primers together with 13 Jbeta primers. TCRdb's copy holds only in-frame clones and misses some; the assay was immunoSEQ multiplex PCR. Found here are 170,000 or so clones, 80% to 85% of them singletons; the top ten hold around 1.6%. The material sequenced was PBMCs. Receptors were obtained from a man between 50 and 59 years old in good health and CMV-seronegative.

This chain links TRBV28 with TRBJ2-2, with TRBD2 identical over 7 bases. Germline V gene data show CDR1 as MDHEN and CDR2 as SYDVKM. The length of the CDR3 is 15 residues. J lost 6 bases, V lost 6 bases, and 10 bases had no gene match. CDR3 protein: CASSPSGRPPGELFF. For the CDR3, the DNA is TGTGCCAGCAGCCCTAGCGGCCGGCCGCCCGGGGAGCTGTTTTTT.

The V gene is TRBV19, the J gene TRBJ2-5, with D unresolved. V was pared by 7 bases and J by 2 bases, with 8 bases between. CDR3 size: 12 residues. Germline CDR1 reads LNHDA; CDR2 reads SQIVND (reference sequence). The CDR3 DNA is TGTGCCAGTACCTCCGGTCAAGAGACCCAGTACTTC. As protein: CASTSGQETQYF.

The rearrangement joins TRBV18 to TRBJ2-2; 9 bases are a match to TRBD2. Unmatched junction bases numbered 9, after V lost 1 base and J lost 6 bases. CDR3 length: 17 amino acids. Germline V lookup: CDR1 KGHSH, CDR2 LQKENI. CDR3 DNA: TGTGCCAGCTCACCACTTTCTAGCGGGACAGTTTCCGGGGAGCTGTTTTTT. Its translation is CASSPLSSGTVSGELFF.

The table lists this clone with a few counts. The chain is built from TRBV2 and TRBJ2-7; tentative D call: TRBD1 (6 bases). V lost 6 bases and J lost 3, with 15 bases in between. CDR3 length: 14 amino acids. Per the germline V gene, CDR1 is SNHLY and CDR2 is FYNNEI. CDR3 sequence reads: CASRGDTRYYEQYF. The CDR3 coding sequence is TGTGCCAGCAGGGGGGACACGCGATACTACGAGCAGTACTTC.

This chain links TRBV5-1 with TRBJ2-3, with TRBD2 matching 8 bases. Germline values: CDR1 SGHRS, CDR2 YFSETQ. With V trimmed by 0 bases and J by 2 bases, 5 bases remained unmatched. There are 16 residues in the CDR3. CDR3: CASSLAAGVTTDTQYF. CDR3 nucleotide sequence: TGCGCCAGCAGCTTGGCAGCGGGGGTTACCACAGATACGCAGTATTTT.

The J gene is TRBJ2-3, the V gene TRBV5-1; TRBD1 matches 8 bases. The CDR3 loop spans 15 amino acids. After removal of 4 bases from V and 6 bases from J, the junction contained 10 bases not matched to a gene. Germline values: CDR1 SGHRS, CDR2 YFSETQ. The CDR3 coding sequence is TGCGCCAGCAGCCCGGGACAGGTGGGGGCCGATACGCAGTATTTT. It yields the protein CASSPGQVGADTQYF.

CDR3 in amino acids: CASSEGQGLATDTQYF. CDR3 bases: TGTGCCAGTAGTGAAGGACAGGGACTTGCAACAGATACGCAGTATTTT. V is TRBV19 and J is TRBJ2-3; 8 bases fit TRBD1. The junction had 10 bases not matched to a gene; V was cut back by 5 bases and J by 3 bases. The CDR3 length is 16 residues. Germline V lookup: CDR1 LNHDA, CDR2 SQIVND (reference sequence).

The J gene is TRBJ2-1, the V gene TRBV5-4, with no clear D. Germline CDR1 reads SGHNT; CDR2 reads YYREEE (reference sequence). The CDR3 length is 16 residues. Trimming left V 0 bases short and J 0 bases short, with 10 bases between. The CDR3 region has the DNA TGTGCCAGCAGCTTGGGGAGACCCAGCTCCTACAATGAGCAGTTCTTC. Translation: CASSLGRPSSYNEQFF.

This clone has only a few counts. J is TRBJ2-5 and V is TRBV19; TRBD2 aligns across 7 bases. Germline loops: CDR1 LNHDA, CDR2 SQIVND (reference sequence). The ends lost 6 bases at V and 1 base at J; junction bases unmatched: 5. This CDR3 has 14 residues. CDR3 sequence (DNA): TGTGCCAGTAGCTGGGGGGGGTTCCAAGAGACCCAGTACTTC. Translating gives CASSWGGFQETQYF.

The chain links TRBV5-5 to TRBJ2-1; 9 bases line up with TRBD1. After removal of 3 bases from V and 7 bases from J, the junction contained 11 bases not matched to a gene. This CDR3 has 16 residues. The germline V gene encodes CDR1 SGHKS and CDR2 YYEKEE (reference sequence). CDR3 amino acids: CASSSALGTGMNEQFF. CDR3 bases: TGTGCCAGCAGCTCCGCCCTCGGGACAGGGATGAATGAGCAGTTCTTC.

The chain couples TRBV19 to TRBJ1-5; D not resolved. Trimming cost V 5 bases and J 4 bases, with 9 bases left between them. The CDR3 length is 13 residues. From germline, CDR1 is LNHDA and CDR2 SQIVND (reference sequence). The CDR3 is CASSVTINQPQHF. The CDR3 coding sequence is TGTGCCAGTAGTGTTACTATAAATCAGCCCCAGCATTTT.

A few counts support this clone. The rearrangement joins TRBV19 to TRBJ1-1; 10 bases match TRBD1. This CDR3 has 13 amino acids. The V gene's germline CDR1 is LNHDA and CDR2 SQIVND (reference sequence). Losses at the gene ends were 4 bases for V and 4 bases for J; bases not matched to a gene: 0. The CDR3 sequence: CASSRTGGTEAFF. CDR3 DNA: TGTGCCAGTAGTAGGACAGGGGGCACTGAAGCTTTCTTT.

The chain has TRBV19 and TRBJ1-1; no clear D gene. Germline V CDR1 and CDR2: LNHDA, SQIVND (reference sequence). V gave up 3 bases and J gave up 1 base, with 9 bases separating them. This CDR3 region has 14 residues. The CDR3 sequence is CASSIRNSNTEAFF. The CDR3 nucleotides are TGTGCCAGTAGTATCCGTAATTCGAACACTGAAGCTTTCTTT.

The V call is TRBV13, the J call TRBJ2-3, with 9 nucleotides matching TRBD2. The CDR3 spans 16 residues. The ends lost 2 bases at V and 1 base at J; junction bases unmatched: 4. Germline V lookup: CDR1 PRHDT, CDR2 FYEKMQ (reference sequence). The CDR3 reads CASSLLSSGGTDTQYF. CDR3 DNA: TGTGCCAGCAGCTTATTGTCTAGCGGGGGCACAGATACGCAGTATTTT.

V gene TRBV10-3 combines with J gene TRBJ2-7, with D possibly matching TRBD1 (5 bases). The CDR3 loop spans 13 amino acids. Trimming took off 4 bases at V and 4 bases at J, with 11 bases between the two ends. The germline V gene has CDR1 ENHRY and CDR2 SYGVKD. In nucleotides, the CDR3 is TGTGCCATCAGTGTAGGGGTAGGGTACGAGCAGTACTTC. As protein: CAISVGVGYEQYF.

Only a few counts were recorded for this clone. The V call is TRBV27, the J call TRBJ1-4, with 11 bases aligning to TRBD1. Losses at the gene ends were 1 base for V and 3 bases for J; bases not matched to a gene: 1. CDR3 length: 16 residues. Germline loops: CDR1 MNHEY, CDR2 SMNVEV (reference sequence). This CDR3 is CASSLWTGGANEKLFF. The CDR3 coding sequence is TGTGCCAGCAGTTTATGGACAGGGGGCGCTAATGAAAAACTGTTTTTT.